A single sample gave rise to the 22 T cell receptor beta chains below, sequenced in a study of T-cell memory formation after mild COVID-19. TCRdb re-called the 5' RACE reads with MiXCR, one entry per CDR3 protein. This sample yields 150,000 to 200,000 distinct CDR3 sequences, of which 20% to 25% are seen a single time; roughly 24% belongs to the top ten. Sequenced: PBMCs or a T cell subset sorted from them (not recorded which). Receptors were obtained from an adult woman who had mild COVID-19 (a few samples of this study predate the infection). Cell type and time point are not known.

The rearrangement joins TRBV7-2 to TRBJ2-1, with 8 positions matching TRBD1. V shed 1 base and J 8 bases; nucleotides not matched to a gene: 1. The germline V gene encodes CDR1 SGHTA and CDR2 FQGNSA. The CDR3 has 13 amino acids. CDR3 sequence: CASSLEGQDEQFF. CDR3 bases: TGTGCCAGCAGCTTAGAGGGACAGGATGAGCAGTTCTTC.

The CDR3 nucleotides read TGTGCCAGCAACGGCGGGGGGGCAGGCAATGAGCAGTTCTTC. Translating it yields CASNGGGAGNEQFF. This chain connects TRBV12-3 or TRBV12-4 to TRBJ2-1, with 9 nucleotides matching TRBD2. J lost 6 bases, V lost 7 bases, and 7 bases had no gene match. There are 14 residues in the CDR3.

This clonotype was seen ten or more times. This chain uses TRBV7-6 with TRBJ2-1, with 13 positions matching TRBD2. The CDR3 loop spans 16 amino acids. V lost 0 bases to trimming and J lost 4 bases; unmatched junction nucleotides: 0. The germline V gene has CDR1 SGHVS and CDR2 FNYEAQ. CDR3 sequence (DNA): TGTGCCAGCAGCTTAGCGGGACTAGCGGGATACAATGAGCAGTTCTTC. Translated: CASSLAGLAGYNEQFF.

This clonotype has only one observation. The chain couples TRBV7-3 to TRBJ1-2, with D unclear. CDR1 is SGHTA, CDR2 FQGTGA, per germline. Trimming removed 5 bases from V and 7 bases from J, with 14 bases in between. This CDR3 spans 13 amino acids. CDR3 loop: CASSLEGSSGYTF. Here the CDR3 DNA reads TGTGCCAGCAGCCTTGAAGGGTCAAGTGGCTACACCTTC.

Here the CDR3 reads CASSVGSSETQYF. CDR3 DNA sequence: TGTGCCAGCAGCGTGGGGAGTTCAGAGACCCAGTACTTC. V and J are TRBV12-3 or TRBV12-4 and TRBJ2-5; perhaps TRBD2 as D (5 bases). The CDR3 is made up of 13 amino acids. V lost 6 bases, J lost 4 bases, and 12 bases lay in between.

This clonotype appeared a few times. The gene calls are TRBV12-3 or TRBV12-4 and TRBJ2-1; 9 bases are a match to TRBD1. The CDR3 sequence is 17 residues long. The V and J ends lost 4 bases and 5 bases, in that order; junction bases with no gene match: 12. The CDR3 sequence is CASSSIGQGLMDNEQFF. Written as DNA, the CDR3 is TGTGCCAGCAGTTCGATTGGACAGGGGCTGATGGACAATGAGCAGTTCTTC.

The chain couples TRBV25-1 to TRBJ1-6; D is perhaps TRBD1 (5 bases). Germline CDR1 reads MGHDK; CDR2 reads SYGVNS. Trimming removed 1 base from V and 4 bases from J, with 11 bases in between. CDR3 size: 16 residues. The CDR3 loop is CASSEWGSSYNSPLHF. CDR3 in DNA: TGTGCCAGCAGTGAATGGGGCAGTTCATATAATTCACCCCTCCACTTT.

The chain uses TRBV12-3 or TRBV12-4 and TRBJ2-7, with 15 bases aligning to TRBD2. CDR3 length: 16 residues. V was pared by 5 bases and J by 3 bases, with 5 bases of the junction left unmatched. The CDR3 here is CASSPGLAGGGYEQYF. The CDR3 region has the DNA TGTGCCAGCAGTCCCGGACTAGCGGGAGGGGGCTACGAGCAGTACTTC.

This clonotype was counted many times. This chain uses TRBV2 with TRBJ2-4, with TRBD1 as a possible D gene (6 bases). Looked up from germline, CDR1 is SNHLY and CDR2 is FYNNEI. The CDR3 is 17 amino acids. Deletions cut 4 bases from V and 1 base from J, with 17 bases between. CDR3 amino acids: CASSVKRRGSAKNIQYF. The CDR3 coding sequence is TGTGCCAGCAGTGTAAAGAGAAGGGGGTCGGCCAAAAACATTCAGTACTTC.

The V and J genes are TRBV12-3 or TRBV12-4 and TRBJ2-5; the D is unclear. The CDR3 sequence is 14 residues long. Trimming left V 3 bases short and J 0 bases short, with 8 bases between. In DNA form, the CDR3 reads TGTGCCAGCAGTTTGGATTCATACCAAGAGACCCAGTACTTC. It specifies CASSLDSYQETQYF.

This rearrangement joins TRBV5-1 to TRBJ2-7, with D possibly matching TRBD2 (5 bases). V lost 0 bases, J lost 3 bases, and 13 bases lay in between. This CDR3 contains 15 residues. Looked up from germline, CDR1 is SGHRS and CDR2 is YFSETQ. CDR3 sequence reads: CASSLEAGGHYEQYF. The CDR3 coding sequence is TGCGCCAGCAGCTTGGAGGCCGGAGGCCACTACGAGCAGTACTTC.

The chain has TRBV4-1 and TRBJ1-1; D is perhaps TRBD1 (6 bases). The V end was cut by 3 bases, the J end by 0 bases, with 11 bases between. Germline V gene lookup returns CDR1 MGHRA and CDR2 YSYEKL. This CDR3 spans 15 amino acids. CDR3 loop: CASSHIQGMNTEAFF. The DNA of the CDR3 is TGCGCCAGCAGCCATATACAGGGTATGAACACTGAAGCTTTCTTT.

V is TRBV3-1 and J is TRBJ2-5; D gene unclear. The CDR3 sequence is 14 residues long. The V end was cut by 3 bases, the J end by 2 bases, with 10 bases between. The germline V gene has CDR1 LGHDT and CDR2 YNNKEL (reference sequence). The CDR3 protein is CASSHFLEQETQYF. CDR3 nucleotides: TGTGCCAGCAGCCACTTCTTGGAACAAGAGACCCAGTACTTC.

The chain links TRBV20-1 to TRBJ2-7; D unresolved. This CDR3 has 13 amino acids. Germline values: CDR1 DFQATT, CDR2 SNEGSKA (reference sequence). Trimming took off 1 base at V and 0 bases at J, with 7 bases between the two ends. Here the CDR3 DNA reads TGCAGTGCTAGAGTGGTAGGCTCCTACGAGCAGTACTTC. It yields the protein CSARVVGSYEQYF.

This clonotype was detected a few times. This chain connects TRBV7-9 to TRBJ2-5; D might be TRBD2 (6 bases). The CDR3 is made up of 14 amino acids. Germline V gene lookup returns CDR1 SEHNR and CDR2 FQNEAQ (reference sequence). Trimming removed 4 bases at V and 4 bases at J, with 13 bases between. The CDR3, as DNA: TGTGCCAGCAGCTCGACTAGACGCCGAGAGACCCAGTACTTC. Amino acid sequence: CASSSTRRRETQYF.

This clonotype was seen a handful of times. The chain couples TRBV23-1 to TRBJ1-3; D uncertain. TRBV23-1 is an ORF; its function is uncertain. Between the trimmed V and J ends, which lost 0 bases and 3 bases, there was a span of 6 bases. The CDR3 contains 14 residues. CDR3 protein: CASSQSKGGNTIYF. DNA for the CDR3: TGCGCCAGCAGTCAATCGAAGGGTGGAAACACCATATATTTT.

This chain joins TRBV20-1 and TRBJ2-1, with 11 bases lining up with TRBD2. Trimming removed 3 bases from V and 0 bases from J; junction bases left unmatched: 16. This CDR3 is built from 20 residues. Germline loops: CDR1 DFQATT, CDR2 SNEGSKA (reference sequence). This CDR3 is CSARPLPGLAEDISYNEQFF. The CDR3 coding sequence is TGCAGTGCTAGGCCCTTACCGGGACTAGCGGAAGACATCTCCTACAATGAGCAGTTCTTC.

This CDR3 is CASRTYPQTGTEDGYTF. CDR3 nucleotide sequence: TGTGCCAGCAGAACCTACCCCCAAACCGGGACAGAGGATGGCTACACCTTC. The chain combines TRBV9 with TRBJ1-2; TRBD1 matches at 7 bases. Germline values: CDR1 SGDLS, CDR2 YYNGEE. V dropped 5 bases and J dropped 6; count of bases not matched to a gene: 19. The CDR3 loop spans 17 amino acids.

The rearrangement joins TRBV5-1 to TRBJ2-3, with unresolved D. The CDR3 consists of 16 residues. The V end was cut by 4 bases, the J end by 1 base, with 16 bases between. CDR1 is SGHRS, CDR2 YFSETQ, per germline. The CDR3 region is CASSPPDVLGTDTQYF. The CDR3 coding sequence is TGCGCCAGCAGCCCGCCAGACGTTCTCGGCACAGATACGCAGTATTTT.

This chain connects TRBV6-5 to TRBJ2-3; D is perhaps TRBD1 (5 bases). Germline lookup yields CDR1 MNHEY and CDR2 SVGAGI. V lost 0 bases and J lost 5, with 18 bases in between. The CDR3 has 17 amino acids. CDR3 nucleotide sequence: TGTGCCAGCAGTTACTCGAGCTTTGGCGGCACAGGAGATACGCAGTATTTT. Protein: CASSYSSFGGTGDTQYF.

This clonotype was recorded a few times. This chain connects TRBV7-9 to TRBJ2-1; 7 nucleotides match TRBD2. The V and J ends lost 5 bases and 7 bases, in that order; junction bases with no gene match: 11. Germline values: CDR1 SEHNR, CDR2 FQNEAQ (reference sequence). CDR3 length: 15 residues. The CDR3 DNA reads TGTGCCAGCAGCGAAACTGAGCGGGGCCTTAATGAGCAGTTCTTC. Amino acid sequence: CASSETERGLNEQFF.

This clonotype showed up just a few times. The CDR3 is CASSSSAGGIYNEQFF. The CDR3 coding sequence is TGTGCCAGCAGCTCCTCCGCAGGGGGTATCTACAATGAGCAGTTCTTC. This chain connects TRBV7-8 to TRBJ2-1, with 7 bases fitting TRBD1. The V gene end was trimmed by 4 bases and the J gene end by 3 bases; junction bases not matched to a gene: 9. CDR3 length: 16 amino acids. In germline, CDR1 is SGHVS, CDR2 FQNEAQ. The full variable domain, rest sourced from reference TRBV7-8 and TRBJ2-1, is GAGVSQSPRYKVAKRGQDVALRCDPISGHVSLFWYQQALGQGPEFLTYFQNEAQLDKSGLPSDRFFAERPEGSVSTLKIQRTQQEDSAVYLCASSSSAGGIYNEQFFGPGTRLTVL.